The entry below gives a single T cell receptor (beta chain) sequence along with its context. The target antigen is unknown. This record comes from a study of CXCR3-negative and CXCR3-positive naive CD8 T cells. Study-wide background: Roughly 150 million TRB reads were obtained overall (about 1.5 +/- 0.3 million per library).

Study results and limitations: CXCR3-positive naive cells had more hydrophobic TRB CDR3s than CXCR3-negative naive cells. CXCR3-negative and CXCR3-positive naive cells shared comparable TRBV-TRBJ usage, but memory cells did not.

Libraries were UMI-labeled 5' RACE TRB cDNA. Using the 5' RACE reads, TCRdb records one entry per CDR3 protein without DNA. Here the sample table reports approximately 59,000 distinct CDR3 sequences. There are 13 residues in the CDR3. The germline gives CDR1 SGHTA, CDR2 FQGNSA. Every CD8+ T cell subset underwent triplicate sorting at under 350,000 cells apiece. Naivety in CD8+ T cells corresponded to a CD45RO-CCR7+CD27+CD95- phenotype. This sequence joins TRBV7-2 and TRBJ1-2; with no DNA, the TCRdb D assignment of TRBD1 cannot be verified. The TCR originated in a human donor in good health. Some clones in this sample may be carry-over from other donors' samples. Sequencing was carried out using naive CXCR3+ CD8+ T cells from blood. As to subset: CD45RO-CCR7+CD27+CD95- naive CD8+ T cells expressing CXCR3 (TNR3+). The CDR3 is CASAPTGHYGYTF.